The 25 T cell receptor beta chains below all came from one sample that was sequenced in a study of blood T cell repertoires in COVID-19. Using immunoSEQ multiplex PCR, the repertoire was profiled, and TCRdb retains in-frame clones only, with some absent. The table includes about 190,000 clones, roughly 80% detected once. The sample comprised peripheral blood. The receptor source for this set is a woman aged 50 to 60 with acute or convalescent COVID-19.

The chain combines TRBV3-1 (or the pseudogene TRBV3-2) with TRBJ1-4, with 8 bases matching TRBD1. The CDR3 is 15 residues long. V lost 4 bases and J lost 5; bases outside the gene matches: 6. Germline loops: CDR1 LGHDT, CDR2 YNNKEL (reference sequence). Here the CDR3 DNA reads TGTGCCAGCAGCCCCGCAGGGGGCGGGAATGAAAAACTGTTTTTT. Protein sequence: CASSPAGGGNEKLFF.

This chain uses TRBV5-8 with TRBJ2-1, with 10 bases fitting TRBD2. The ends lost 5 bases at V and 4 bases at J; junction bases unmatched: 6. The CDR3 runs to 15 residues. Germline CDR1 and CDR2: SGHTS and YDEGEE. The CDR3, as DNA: TGTGCCAGCAGTCCAGGACTAGCGGATTACAATGAGCAGTTCTTC. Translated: CASSPGLADYNEQFF.

CDR3 sequence (DNA): TGTGCCAGCAGTGTCCGGGACTTAGCTCGCAATGAGCAGTTCTTC. This encodes CASSVRDLARNEQFF. This chain links TRBV2 with TRBJ2-1; weak D call: TRBD2 (6 bases). V lost 4 bases, J lost 6 bases, and 16 bases lay in between. CDR1 is SNHLY and CDR2 is FYNNEI in the germline V gene. The CDR3 has 15 residues.

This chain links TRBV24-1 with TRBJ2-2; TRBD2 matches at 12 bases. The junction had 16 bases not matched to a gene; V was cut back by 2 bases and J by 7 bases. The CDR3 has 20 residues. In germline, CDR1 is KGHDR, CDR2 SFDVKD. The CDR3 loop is CATSDSGRLFGLAGIGELFF. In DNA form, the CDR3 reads TGTGCCACCAGTGATTCTGGGAGGTTGTTCGGACTAGCGGGAATCGGGGAGCTGTTTTTT.

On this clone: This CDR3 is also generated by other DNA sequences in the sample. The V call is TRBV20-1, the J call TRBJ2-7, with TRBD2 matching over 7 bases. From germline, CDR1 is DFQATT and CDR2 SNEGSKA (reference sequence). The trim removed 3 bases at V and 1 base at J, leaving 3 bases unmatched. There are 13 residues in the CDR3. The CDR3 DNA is TGCAGTGCTAGTTGGGGGGGGTCCTACGAGCAGTACTTC. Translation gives CSASWGGSYEQYF.

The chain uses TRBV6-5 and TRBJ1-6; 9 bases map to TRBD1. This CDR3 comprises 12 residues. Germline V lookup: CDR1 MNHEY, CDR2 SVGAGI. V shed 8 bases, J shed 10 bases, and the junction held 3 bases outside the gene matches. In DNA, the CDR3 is TGTGCCAGCGGGACAGGGAGCTCACCCCTCCACTTT. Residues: CASGTGSSPLHF.

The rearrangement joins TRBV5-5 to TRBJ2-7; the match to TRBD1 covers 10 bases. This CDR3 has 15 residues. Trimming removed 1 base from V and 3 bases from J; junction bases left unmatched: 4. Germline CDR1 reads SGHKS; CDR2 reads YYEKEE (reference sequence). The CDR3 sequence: CASSLRQGAVYEQYF. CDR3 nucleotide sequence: TGTGCCAGCAGCTTGCGACAGGGGGCGGTCTACGAGCAGTACTTC.

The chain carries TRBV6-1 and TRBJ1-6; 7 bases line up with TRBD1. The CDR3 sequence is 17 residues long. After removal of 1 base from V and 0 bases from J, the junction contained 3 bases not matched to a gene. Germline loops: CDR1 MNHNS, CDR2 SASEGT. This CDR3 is CASSEEGQSSYNSPLHF. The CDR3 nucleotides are TGTGCCAGCAGTGAAGAGGGACAGAGCTCCTATAATTCACCCCTCCACTTT.

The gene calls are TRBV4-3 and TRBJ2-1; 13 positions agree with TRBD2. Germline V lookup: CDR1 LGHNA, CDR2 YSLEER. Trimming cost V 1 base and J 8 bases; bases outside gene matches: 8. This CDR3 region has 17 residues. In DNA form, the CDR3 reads TGCGCCAGCAGCCAAGCCGGACTAGCGGGAGAGGGGGATGAGCAGTTCTTC. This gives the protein CASSQAGLAGEGDEQFF.

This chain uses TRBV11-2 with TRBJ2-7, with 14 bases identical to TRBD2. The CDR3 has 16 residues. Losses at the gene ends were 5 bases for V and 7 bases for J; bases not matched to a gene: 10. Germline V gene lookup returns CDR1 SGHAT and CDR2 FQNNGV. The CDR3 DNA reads TGTGCCAGCAGCCCCAGACTAGCGGGAGGGCCGGGTGAGCAGTACTTC. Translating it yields CASSPRLAGGPGEQYF.

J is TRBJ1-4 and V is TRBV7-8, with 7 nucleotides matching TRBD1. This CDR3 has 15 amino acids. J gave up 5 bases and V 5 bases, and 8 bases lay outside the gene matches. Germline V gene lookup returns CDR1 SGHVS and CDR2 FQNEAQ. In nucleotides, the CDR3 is TGTGCCAGCAGCGTACACGCAGGGGGAAATGAAAAACTGTTTTTT. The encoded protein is CASSVHAGGNEKLFF.

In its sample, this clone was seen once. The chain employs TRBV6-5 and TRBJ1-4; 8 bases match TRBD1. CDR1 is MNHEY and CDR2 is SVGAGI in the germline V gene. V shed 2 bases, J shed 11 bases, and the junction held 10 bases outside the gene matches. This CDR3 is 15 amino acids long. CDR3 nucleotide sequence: TGTGCCAGCAGTTACGGTTTGGCAGGGGGCGGGAAACTGTTTTTT. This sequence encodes CASSYGLAGGGKLFF.

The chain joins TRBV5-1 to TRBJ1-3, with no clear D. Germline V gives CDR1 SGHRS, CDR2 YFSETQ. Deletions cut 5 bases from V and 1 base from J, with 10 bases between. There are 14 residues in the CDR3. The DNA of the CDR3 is TGCGCCAGCAGGGTGTGGCCGTCTGGAAACACCATATATTTT. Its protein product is CASRVWPSGNTIYF.

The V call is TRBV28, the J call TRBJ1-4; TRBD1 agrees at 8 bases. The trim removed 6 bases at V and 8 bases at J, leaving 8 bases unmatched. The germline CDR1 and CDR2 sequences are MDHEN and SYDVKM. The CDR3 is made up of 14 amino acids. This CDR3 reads CASSSDRANEKLFF. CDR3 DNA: TGTGCCAGCAGCTCGGACAGGGCAAACGAAAAACTGTTTTTT.

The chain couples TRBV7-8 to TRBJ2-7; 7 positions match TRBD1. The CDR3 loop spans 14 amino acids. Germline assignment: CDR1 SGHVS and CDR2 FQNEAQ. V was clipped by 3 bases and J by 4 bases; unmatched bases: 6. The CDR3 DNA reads TGTGCCAGCAGCTTCAGACAGGGCCGGTACGAGCAGTACTTC. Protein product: CASSFRQGRYEQYF.

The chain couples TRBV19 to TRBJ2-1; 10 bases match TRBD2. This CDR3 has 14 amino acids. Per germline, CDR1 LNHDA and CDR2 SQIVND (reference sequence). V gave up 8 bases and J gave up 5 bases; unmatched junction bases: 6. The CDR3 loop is CASLGLAKNNEQFF. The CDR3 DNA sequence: TGTGCCAGTCTGGGACTAGCGAAGAACAATGAGCAGTTCTTC.

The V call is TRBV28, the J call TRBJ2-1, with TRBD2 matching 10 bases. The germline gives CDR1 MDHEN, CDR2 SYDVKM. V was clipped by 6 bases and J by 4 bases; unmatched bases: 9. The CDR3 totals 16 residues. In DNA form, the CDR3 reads TGTGCCAGCAGCCCCAGGACTAGCGGCCGTTACAATGAGCAGTTCTTC. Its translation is CASSPRTSGRYNEQFF.

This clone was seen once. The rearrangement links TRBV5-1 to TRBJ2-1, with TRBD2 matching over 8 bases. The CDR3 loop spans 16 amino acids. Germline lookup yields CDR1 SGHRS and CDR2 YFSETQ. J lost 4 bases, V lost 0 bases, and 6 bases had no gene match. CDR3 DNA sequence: TGCGCCAGCAGCTTGGCGACTAGCGTCATATACAATGAGCAGTTCTTC. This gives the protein CASSLATSVIYNEQFF.

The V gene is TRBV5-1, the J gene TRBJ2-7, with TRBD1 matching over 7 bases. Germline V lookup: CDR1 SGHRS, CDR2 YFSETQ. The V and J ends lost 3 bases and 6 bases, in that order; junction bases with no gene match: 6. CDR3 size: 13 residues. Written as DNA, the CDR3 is TGCGCCAGCAGCTCCCAGGGGGATCGCGAGCAGTACTTC. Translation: CASSSQGDREQYF.

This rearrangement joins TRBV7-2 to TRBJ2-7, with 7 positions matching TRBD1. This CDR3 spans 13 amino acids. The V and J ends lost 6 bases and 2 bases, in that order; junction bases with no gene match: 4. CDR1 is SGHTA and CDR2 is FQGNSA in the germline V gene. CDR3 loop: CASSFGQAYEQYF. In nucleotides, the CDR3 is TGTGCCAGCAGTTTCGGACAGGCCTACGAGCAGTACTTC.

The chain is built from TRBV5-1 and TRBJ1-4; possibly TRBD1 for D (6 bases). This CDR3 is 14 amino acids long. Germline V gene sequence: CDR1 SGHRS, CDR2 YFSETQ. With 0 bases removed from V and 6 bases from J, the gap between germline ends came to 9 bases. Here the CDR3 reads CASSLVPGDEKLFF. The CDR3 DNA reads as TGCGCCAGCAGCTTGGTGCCAGGGGATGAAAAACTGTTTTTT.

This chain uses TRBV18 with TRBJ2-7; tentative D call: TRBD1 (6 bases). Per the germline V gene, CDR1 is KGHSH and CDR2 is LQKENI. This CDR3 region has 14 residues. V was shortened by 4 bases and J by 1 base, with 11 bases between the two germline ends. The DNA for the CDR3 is TGTGCCAGCTCACAGGACAGAATTTCCTACGAGCAGTACTTC. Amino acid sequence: CASSQDRISYEQYF.

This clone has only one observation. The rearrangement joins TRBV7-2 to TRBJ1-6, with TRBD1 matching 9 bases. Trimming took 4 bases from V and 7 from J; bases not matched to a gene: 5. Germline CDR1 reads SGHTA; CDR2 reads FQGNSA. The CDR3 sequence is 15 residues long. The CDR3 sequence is CASSSSGTGNSPLHF. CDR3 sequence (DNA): TGTGCCAGCAGCTCCTCCGGGACAGGGAATTCACCCCTCCACTTT.

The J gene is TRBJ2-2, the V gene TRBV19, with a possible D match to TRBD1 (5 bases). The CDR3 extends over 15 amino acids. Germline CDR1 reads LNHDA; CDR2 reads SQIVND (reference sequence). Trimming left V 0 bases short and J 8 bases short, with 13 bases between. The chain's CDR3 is CASSIDTGWKGELFF. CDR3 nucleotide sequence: TGTGCCAGTAGTATAGATACAGGCTGGAAAGGGGAGCTGTTTTTT. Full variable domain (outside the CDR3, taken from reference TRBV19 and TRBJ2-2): DGGITQSPKYLFRKEGQNVTLSCEQNLNHDAMYWYRQDPGQGLRLIYYSQIVNDFQKGDIAEGYSVSREKKESFPLTVTSAQKNPTAFYLCASSIDTGWKGELFFGEGSRLTVL.

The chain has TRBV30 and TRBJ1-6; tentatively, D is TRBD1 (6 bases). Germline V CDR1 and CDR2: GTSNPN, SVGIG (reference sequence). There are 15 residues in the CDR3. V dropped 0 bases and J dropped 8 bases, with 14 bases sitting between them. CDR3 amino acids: CAWSVRNRVDSPLHF. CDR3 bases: TGTGCCTGGAGTGTACGGAACAGGGTTGATTCACCCCTCCACTTT. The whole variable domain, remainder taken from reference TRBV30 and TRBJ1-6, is SQTIHQWPATLVQPVGSPLSLECTVEGTSNPNLYWYRQAAGRGLQLLFYSVGIGQISSEVPQNLSASRPQDRQFILSSKKLLLSDSGFYLCAWSVRNRVDSPLHFGNGTRLTVT.